A selection of T cell receptor beta chains follows, all from one sample in a study of blood T cell repertoires in COVID-19. Produced via immunoSEQ multiplex PCR; TCRdb's table is partial and in-frame only. The sample yields 150,000 or so clones, more than 75% seen once. Sequencing was performed on peripheral blood. The receptor set was obtained from a woman in her 70s with acute or convalescent COVID-19. The CDR3 runs from the conserved cysteine through the conserved F or W. The D gene is left open where the match is weak. Some rows mark clone size as missing; the rest say once, few, many or name a class of expanded clone.

clone_size	v_call	d_call	cdr3_length	j_call	cdr3_aa	cdr3_nt
-	TRBV28	-	14	TRBJ2-5	CASTPSDRQETQYF	TGTGCCAGCACCCCCTCAGACAGGCAAGAGACCCAGTACTTC
-	TRBV30	-	12	TRBJ2-5	CAWSRTGETQYF	TGTGCCTGGTCAAGAACAGGGGAGACCCAGTACTTC
once	TRBV18	TRBD2	16	TRBJ2-1	CASSSPLAGSDNEQFF	TGTGCCAGCTCATCGCCTCTAGCGGGAAGTGACAATGAGCAGTTCTTC
few	TRBV28	-	12	TRBJ2-7	CASSAPGAEQYF	TGTGCCAGCAGTGCCCCGGGAGCCGAGCAGTACTTC
-	TRBV4-3	-	13	TRBJ1-1	CASSLEQGSEAFF	TGCGCCAGCAGCCTCGAGCAGGGTTCTGAAGCTTTCTTT
-	TRBV6-5	-	13	TRBJ2-1	CASRGFILNEQFF	TGTGCCAGCAGGGGCTTTATTCTCAATGAGCAGTTCTTC
-	TRBV5-6	-	15	TRBJ1-1	CASSLAMGQNTEAFF	TGTGCCAGCAGCTTGGCCATGGGACAGAACACTGAAGCTTTCTTT
-	TRBV4-2	-	14	TRBJ2-5	CASSQGPTSETQYF	TGTGCCAGCAGCCAAGGCCCCACTAGCGAGACCCAGTACTTC
-	TRBV18	-	15	TRBJ2-2	CASSPPLAGSGELFF	TGTGCCAGCTCACCACCTCTCGCGGGGTCCGGGGAGCTGTTTTTT
-	TRBV30	TRBD1	13	TRBJ1-1	CAWGRGLGTEAFF	TGTGCCTGGGGCAGGGGGTTAGGGACTGAAGCTTTCTTT
-	TRBV5-1	TRBD1	16	TRBJ2-7	CASSLGGTGGFYEQYF	TGCGCCAGCAGCTTGGGCGGGACAGGGGGGTTCTACGAGCAGTACTTC
-	TRBV7-9	-	13	TRBJ2-7	CASSFAGLHEQYF	TGTGCCAGCAGCTTTGCAGGGCTCCACGAGCAGTACTTC
-	TRBV7-2	TRBD1	15	TRBJ1-2	CASSLTRGHNYGYTF	TGTGCCAGCAGCCTAACCAGGGGGCATAACTATGGCTACACCTTC
-	TRBV28	-	16	TRBJ1-1	CASSLNGRTGWGEAFF	TGTGCCAGCAGTTTAAATGGGCGTACGGGGTGGGGTGAAGCTTTCTTT
-	TRBV18	-	13	TRBJ2-7	CASSAGSAYEQYF	TGTGCCAGCTCAGCGGGTTCCGCCTACGAGCAGTACTTC
-	TRBV27	-	17	TRBJ2-2	CASSLSQFSGDTGELFF	TGTGCCAGCAGTTTATCCCAATTCTCGGGGGACACCGGGGAGCTGTTTTTT
few	TRBV28	-	14	TRBJ1-1	CASSLLPGNTEAFF	TGTGCCAGCAGTTTATTACCCGGGAACACTGAAGCTTTCTTT
-	TRBV10-2	TRBD1	14	TRBJ2-1	CASSWSFGQDGQFF	TGCGCCAGCAGTTGGAGTTTTGGACAGGACGGGCAGTTCTTC
once	TRBV28	TRBD2	14	TRBJ2-7	CASSPGGAGYEQYF	TGTGCCAGCAGTCCCGGGGGGGCGGGCTACGAGCAGTACTTC
few	TRBV2	TRBD1	16	TRBJ1-2	CASSSSTPTGGGGYTF	TGTGCCAGCTCATCGTCGACCCCGACAGGGGGTGGAGGCTACACCTTC
-	TRBV9	-	14	TRBJ1-1	CASSVVQKNTEAFF	TGTGCCAGCAGCGTAGTTCAGAAGAACACTGAAGCTTTCTTT
few	TRBV10-3	-	14	TRBJ1-1	CAISESRPRTEAFF	TGTGCCATCAGTGAGTCGAGACCGAGGACTGAAGCTTTCTTT
-	TRBV6-5	-	14	TRBJ2-2	CASNRGAPTGELFF	TGTGCCAGCAATCGGGGGGCCCCCACCGGGGAGCTGTTTTTT
-	TRBV4-1	-	14	TRBJ2-5	CASSQEGAKETQYF	TGCGCCAGCAGCCAAGAGGGGGCCAAAGAGACCCAGTACTTC
once	TRBV30	-	15	TRBJ1-2	CAWSERALKNYGYTF	TGTGCCTGGAGTGAGAGGGCCCTCAAGAACTATGGCTACACCTTC
-	TRBV5-1	TRBD1	14	TRBJ2-7	CASRDRGSSYEQYF	TGCGCCAGCAGGGACAGGGGGAGCTCCTACGAGCAGTACTTC
-	TRBV3-1/TRBV3-2	TRBD1	17	TRBJ1-4	CASSQDSSTGGGEKLFF	TGTGCCAGCAGCCAAGATTCTTCGACAGGGGGTGGAGAAAAACTGTTTTTT
-	TRBV13	-	14	TRBJ2-5	CASSQGGNQETQYF	TGTGCCAGCAGCCAGGGGGGAAACCAAGAGACCCAGTACTTC
-	TRBV18	TRBD2	17	TRBJ2-5	CASSRNTGTSGMETQYF	TGTGCCAGCTCACGAAATACCGGGACTAGCGGGATGGAGACCCAGTACTTC
-	TRBV7-3	TRBD1	14	TRBJ1-1	CASSLQGDVAEAFF	TGTGCCAGCAGCCTTCAGGGGGATGTCGCTGAAGCTTTCTTT
few	TRBV6-5	TRBD2	13	TRBJ2-3	CASRGLDRDTQYF	TGTGCCAGCCGGGGACTAGATAGAGATACGCAGTATTTT
-	TRBV7-9	-	15	TRBJ1-3	CASSPGGDSGNTIYF	TGTGCCAGCAGCCCAGGAGGGGATTCTGGAAACACCATATATTTT
many	TRBV15	-	15	TRBJ1-1	CATSREIGAHTEAFF	TGTGCCACCAGCAGAGAAATCGGAGCTCACACTGAAGCTTTCTTT
-	TRBV10-3	TRBD1	17	TRBJ1-4	CAISESRTGGPNEKLFF	TGTGCCATCAGTGAGTCGAGGACAGGGGGACCTAATGAAAAACTGTTTTTT
few	TRBV27	-	14	TRBJ2-5	CASSPAAGVETQYF	TGTGCCAGCAGTCCCGCGGCAGGGGTAGAGACCCAGTACTTC
-	TRBV6-5	TRBD2	15	TRBJ2-5	CASSFQRGFQETQYF	TGTGCCAGCAGTTTCCAGCGGGGATTCCAAGAGACCCAGTACTTC
-	TRBV2	-	13	TRBJ1-1	CASSDQMNTEAFF	TGTGCCAGCAGTGACCAGATGAACACTGAAGCTTTCTTT
-	TRBV19	TRBD2	13	TRBJ2-1	CAIGTSGYNEQFF	TGTGCCATTGGGACTAGCGGGTACAATGAGCAGTTCTTC
-	TRBV19	-	14	TRBJ1-5	CASSITGGNQPQHF	TGTGCCAGTAGTATAACCGGGGGAAATCAGCCCCAGCATTTT
-	TRBV28	TRBD1	16	TRBJ1-5	CASSLGDRGMYQPQHF	TGTGCCAGCAGTTTGGGTGACAGGGGGATGTATCAGCCCCAGCATTTT
-	TRBV28	-	14	TRBJ1-6	CASTLEGGVSPLHF	TGTGCCAGCACCCTCGAGGGGGGGGTTTCACCCCTCCACTTT
-	TRBV7-8	-	11	TRBJ2-1	CASSLSDEQFF	TGTGCCAGCAGCCTCAGCGATGAGCAGTTCTTC
-	TRBV6-5	-	11	TRBJ2-7	CASSFFGEQYF	TGTGCCAGCAGTTTTTTCGGGGAGCAGTACTTC
few	TRBV30	-	15	TRBJ1-5	CAWSAGDYSNQPQHF	TGTGCCTGGAGCGCGGGAGACTATAGCAATCAGCCCCAGCATTTT
-	TRBV18	-	14	TRBJ1-2	CASSPQGRNYGYTF	TGTGCCAGCTCACCACAGGGGAGGAACTATGGCTACACCTTC
-	TRBV6-2/TRBV6-3	-	13	TRBJ2-7	CASSRDTTYEQYF	TGTGCCAGCAGTCGGGACACTACCTACGAGCAGTACTTC
-	TRBV6-5	TRBD2	13	TRBJ2-7	CASRYELASEQYF	TGTGCCAGCAGATACGAACTAGCGTCCGAGCAGTACTTC
-	TRBV7-9	TRBD1	17	TRBJ1-1	CASSFGTGRVMNTEAFF	TGTGCCAGCAGCTTCGGGACAGGGAGGGTTATGAACACTGAAGCTTTCTTT
few	TRBV5-1	TRBD1	15	TRBJ2-6	CASSAQGTGANVLTF	TGCGCCAGCAGCGCACAGGGGACTGGGGCCAACGTCCTGACTTTC
-	TRBV11-2	TRBD2	16	TRBJ2-7	CASSPSGTSGLYEQYF	TGTGCCAGCAGCCCAAGCGGGACTAGCGGACTCTACGAGCAGTACTTC
few	TRBV6-2/TRBV6-3	TRBD1	15	TRBJ2-7	CASSYEGTGAYEQYF	TGTGCCAGCAGTTACGAAGGTACAGGGGCCTACGAGCAGTACTTC
-	TRBV27	TRBD2	15	TRBJ2-1	CASRVELAGGVEQFF	TGTGCCAGCAGAGTTGAACTAGCGGGGGGAGTAGAGCAGTTCTTC
few	TRBV5-4	-	14	TRBJ2-7	CASSAQQGAYEQYF	TGTGCCAGCAGCGCTCAACAGGGTGCCTACGAGCAGTACTTC
-	TRBV4-3	-	15	TRBJ1-2	CASSQVGVRVDGYTF	TGCGCCAGCAGCCAAGTGGGTGTCAGGGTTGATGGCTACACCTTC
few	TRBV7-9	TRBD1	15	TRBJ2-7	CASSPGPGGSYEQYF	TGTGCCAGCAGCCCCGGACCAGGGGGCTCCTACGAGCAGTACTTC